This T cell receptor (beta chain) comes out of a study of cytomegalovirus exposure and HLA in healthy donors. About the research overall: The roughly 110 validation repertoires used the same platform as the 550 to 850 first-cohort repertoires (as reported by a later analysis). Findings and limits, study-wide: The study put under 200 TCR beta chains on its list as cytomegalovirus-associated. Diagnosis of cytomegalovirus status made by the classifier reportedly showed high specificity and sensitivity.

Concerning this clone: Its antigen is still unknown.

V lost 2 bases and J lost 13; bases outside the gene matches: 5. The CDR3 extends over 13 amino acids. Germline V gene data show CDR1 as MNHEY and CDR2 as SMNVEV (reference sequence). The assay was immunoSEQ multiplex PCR, and TCRdb's table has in-frame clones only and misses some. The sample consists of some 110,000 clones, roughly 82% of them appearing once. The rearrangement links TRBV27 to TRBJ2-2; 9 nucleotides match TRBD1. Sequencing was done on a sample of PBMCs. This TCR came from a man between 18 and 29 years old in good health and CMV-seronegative. The CDR3 reads CASSLVTGGVLFF. CDR3 sequence (DNA): TGTGCCAGCAGTTTAGTGACAGGGGGTGTGCTGTTTTTT.